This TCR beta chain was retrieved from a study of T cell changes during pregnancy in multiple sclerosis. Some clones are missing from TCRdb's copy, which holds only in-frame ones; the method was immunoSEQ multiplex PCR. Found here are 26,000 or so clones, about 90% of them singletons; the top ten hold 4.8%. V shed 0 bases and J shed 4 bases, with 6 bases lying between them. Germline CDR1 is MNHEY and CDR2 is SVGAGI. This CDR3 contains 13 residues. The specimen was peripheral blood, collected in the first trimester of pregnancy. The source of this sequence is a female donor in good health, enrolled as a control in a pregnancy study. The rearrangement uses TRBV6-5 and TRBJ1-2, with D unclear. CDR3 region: CASSYSASYGYTF. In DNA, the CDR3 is TGTGCCAGCAGTTACTCGGCCAGCTATGGCTACACCTTC.